This T cell receptor (beta chain) was found in a study of control samples from healthy donors and cancer patients. Profiled with immunoSEQ multiplex PCR; TCRdb holds only in-frame clones, not every one. The data contain about 89,000 clones, around nine tenths of them seen just once; the ten biggest clones take up roughly 21%. In germline, CDR1 is MNHEY, CDR2 SVGAGI. CDR3 length: 12 amino acids. Sequenced sample: blood. The chain carries TRBV6-5 and TRBJ1-1; D perhaps matches TRBD1 (6 bases). The sequence was collected from a man aged 25 to 45 in good health. The CDR3 loop is CATRGGPPEAFF. CDR3 sequence (DNA): TGTGCTACGAGAGGGGGGCCTCCAGAAGCTTTCTTT.